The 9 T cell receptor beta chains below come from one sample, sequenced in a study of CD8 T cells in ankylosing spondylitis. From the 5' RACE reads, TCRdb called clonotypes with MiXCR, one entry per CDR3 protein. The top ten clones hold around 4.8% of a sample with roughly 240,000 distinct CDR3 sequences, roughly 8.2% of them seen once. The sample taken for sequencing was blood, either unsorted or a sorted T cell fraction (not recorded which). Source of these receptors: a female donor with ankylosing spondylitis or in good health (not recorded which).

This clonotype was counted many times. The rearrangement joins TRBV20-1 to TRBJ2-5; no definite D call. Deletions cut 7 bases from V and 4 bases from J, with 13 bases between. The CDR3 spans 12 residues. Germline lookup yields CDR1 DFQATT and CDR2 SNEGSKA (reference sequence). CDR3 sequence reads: CSVGSGSETQYF. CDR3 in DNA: TGCAGTGTTGGCAGTGGCTCAGAGACCCAGTACTTC.

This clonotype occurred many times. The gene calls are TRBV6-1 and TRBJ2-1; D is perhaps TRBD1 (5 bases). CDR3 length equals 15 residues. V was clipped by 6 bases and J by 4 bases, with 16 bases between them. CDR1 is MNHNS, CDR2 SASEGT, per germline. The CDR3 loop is CASRRRTTEYNEQFF. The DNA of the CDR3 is TGTGCCAGCAGGAGGCGGACAACGGAATACAATGAGCAGTTCTTC.

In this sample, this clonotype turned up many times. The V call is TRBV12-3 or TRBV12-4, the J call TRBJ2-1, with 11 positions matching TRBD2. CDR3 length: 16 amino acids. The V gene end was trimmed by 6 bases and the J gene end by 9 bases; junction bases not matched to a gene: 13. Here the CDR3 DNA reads TGTGCCAGCAGCCCGGGACTAGCGGTTCCCAGGCGTGAGCAGTTCTTC. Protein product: CASSPGLAVPRREQFF.

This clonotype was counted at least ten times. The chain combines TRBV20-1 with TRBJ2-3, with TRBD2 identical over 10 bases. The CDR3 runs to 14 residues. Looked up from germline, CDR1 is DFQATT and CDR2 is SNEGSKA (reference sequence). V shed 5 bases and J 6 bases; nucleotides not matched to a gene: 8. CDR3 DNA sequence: TGCAGTGCTGCGAGCGGGAGGGCCGGGGATACGCAGTATTTT. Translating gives CSAASGRAGDTQYF.

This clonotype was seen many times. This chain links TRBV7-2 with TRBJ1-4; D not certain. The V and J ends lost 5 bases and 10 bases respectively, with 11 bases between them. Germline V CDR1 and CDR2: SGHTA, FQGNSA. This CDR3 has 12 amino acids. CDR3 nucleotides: TGTGCCAGCAGCCGGGCCAGTGGAAAACTGTTTTTT. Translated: CASSRASGKLFF.

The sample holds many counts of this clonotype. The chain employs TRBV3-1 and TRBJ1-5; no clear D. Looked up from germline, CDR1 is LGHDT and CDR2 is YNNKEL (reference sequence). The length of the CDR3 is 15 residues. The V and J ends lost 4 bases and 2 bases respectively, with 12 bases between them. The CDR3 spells CASSLTPDGNQPQHF. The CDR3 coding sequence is TGTGCCAGCAGCCTTACCCCCGACGGCAATCAGCCCCAGCATTTT.

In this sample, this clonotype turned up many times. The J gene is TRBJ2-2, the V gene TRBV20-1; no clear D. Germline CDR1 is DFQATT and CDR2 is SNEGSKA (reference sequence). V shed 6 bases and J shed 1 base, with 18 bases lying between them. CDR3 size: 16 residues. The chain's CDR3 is CSAASLPPRNTGELFF. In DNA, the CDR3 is TGCAGTGCCGCCTCACTTCCCCCGCGGAACACCGGGGAGCTGTTTTTT.

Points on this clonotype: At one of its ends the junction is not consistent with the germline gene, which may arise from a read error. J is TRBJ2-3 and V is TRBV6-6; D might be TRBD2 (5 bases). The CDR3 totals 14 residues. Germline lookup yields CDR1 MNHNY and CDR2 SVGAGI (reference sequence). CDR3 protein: CASRRPASRDTQYF. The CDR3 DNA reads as TGTGCCAGCAGGCGACCTGCTAGCAGAGATACGCAGTATTTT.

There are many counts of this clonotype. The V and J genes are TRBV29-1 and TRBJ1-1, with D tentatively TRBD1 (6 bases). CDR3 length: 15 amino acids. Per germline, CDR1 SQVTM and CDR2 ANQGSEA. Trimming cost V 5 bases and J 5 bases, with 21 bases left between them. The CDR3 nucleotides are TGCAGCGTTTCCTCAGGGGCTCCCGGGCGAACTGAAGCTTTCTTT. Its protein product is CSVSSGAPGRTEAFF.